This TCR beta chain originates from a study of molecular identifiers for immune sequencing clone quantification. This clonotype occurred many times. With V trimmed by 5 bases and J by 4 bases, 6 bases remained unmatched. This CDR3 spans 14 amino acids. Sorting defined naive CD8 T cells as CD8+CD4-CCR7+CD45RA+. TCRdb redid the calling of the PCR reads with MiXCR, one entry per CDR3 protein. Of about 640,000 distinct CDR3 sequences listed, roughly 21% are singletons. This TCR was recovered from a human donor in good health. Some libraries in this study had Jurkat cell RNA spiked in. Specimen: naive CD8+ T cells from blood, with Jurkat cell RNA spiked in. Subset given: FACS-sorted CD8+CD4-CCR7+CD45RA+ naive T cells. The gene calls are TRBV12-3 or TRBV12-4 and TRBJ2-7; 9 bases are shared with TRBD1. The CDR3 DNA sequence: TGTGCCAGCAGTGGACCGGGACAGGGTTACGAGCAGTACTTC. It translates to CASSGPGQGYEQYF.